Here is one T cell receptor beta chain with its context. Its antigen is unidentified. The data are from a study of response to subunit inactivated influenza vaccine. Study-wide findings and caveats: Every seasonal influenza vaccination brings in few new T cells, the authors suggested.

TCRdb redid the calling of the RT-PCR reads with MiXCR, one entry per CDR3 protein. Found here are roughly 650,000 distinct CDR3 sequences, about 15% of them singletons; the top ten hold approximately 7.6%. The CDR3 loop spans 16 amino acids. Looked up from germline, CDR1 is SGHTA and CDR2 is FQGNSA. V gave up 1 base and J gave up 4 bases, with 17 bases separating them. The TCR was taken from a man aged 45 to 65 who received an inactivated influenza vaccine. The sequencing used PBMCs from blood, collected less than 15 days before vaccination. This sequence joins TRBV7-2 and TRBJ2-7; D is unclear. Written as DNA, the CDR3 is TGTGCCAGCAGCTTAGGCCGGTCCGGTGAAATATACGAGCAGTACTTC. Translated, it gives CASSLGRSGEIYEQYF.